This record covers a single T cell receptor beta chain. Its antigen remains unknown. This entry is derived from a study of CD8+ T cells in alopecia areata. Overall study context: Patients in the treated group were given tofacitinib by mouth, 5 to 10 mg twice a day.

Study-wide results and caveats: Relative to normal scalp, lesional scalp, especially alopecia totalis/universalis, showed higher clonality. Scalp samples also yield sequences of resident alphabeta T cells from normal skin. A great number of expanded lesional clones endured in scalp and blood during tofacitinib.

Germline lookup yields CDR1 ENHRY and CDR2 SYGVKD. Trimming pared 6 bases from V and 5 bases from J, leaving 11 bases between. This CDR3 is 13 amino acids long. It was cDNA, reverse transcribed from extracted RNA, that served as the sequencing template. Profiled with immunoSEQ multiplex PCR; TCRdb holds only in-frame clones, not every one. The profile shows roughly 110,000 clones, roughly three fifths of them singletons. The treatment here: oral pan-JAK inhibitor, 5-10 mg twice daily. This specimen consisted of CD4+ T cells sorted from blood, obtained at week 24, from a patient treated with tofacitinib. The V call is TRBV10-3, the J call TRBJ1-5, with D unresolved. The receptor's source is a human donor with alopecia areata. The CDR3 bases are TGTGCCATCAGGTCAAACGGGGATCAGCCCCAGCATTTT. Protein: CAIRSNGDQPQHF.